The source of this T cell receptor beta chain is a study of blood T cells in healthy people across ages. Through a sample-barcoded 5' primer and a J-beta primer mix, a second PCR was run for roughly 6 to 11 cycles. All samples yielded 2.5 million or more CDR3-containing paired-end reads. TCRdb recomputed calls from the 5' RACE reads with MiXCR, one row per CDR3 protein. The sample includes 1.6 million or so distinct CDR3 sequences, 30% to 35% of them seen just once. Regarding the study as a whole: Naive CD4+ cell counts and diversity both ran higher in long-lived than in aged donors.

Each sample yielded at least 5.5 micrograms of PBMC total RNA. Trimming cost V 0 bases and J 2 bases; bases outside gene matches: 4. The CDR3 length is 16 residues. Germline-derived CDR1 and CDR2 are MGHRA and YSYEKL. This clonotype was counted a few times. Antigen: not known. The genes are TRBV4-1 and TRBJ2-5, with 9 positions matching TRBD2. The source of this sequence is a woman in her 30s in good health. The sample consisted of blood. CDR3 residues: CASSQERLAGQETQYF. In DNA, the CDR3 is TGCGCCAGCAGCCAAGAGAGGCTAGCGGGGCAAGAGACCCAGTACTTC.